At least ten counts were recorded for the clone carrying this TCR beta chain. Its antigen is unknown. The data are from a study of human T cells and chemical hapten exposure. Study results and limitations: With DPC sensitization, TCRs exceeding 1 in 1000 frequency showed no change.

Unique molecular identifiers were linked by the library to individual cDNA molecules. TCRdb ran MiXCR on the 5' RACE reads and lists one entry per CDR3 protein. This table has 120,000 to 150,000 distinct CDR3 sequences, around 4% appearing once. This CDR3 is 14 amino acids long. V lost 2 bases to trimming and J lost 6 bases, with 12 bases between them. Looked up from germline, CDR1 is SGHKS and CDR2 is YYEKEE (reference sequence). Extraction yielded total RNA from whole blood (unfractionated). This clonotype originated in a female donor in good health. V usage is TRBV5-5 and J usage is TRBJ1-5, with D maybe TRBD1 (5 bases). The CDR3 protein is CASSLEGMFQPQHF. The CDR3 DNA is TGTGCCAGCAGCTTAGAGGGGATGTTTCAGCCCCAGCATTTT.